These 9 T cell receptor beta chains were sequenced from one sample in a study of shared clonotypes between healthy human individuals. The protocol was immunoSEQ multiplex PCR, while the TCRdb copy is restricted to in-frame clones and leaves out a portion. The sample gives around 2.5 million clones, 80% to 95% of which show up once; 0.35% to 0.45% is in the top ten. The sample was naive CD4+ T cells from PBMCs. Subset meaning: CD45RA+ positively selected. The receptor set was obtained from a young man in good health. Some clones in this sample may be carry-over from other donors' samples.

The chain recombines TRBV6-6 with TRBJ2-7; D could derive from TRBD1 or TRBD2 (6 bases each). V lost 2 bases to trimming and J lost 2 bases, with 16 bases between them. Germline CDR1 and CDR2: MNHNY and SVGAGI (reference sequence). The CDR3 loop spans 16 amino acids. CDR3 protein: CASSYLSAGEAYEQYF. In DNA form, the CDR3 reads TGTGCCAGCAGTTACCTCAGCGCAGGGGAGGCCTACGAGCAGTACTTC.

V is TRBV6-1 and J is TRBJ2-5; the D gene is possibly TRBD2 (5 bases). CDR1 MNHNS and CDR2 SASEGT come from the germline V gene. The V gene lost 6 bases and the J gene lost 5 bases, with 16 bases spanning the gap. The length of the CDR3 is 14 residues. For the CDR3, the DNA is TGTGCCAGCAGCGTGACGGACTGGGAGGAGACCCAGTACTTC. This sequence encodes CASSVTDWEETQYF.

The genes are TRBV7-9 and TRBJ1-2, with a weak D call TRBD1 (6 bases). This CDR3 is built from 18 residues. The V and J ends lost 1 base and 7 bases respectively, with 25 bases between them. Germline loops: CDR1 SEHNR, CDR2 FQNEAQ (reference sequence). The CDR3 protein is CASSLGAIGQSFWSGYTF. CDR3 DNA: TGTGCCAGCAGCTTAGGAGCAATAGGACAGTCCTTTTGGAGTGGCTACACCTTC.

In DNA, the CDR3 is TGTGCCAGAAGCTTAGGATGGCGGGCGGGCTACGAGCAGTACTTC. Translating it yields CARSLGWRAGYEQYF. The chain uses TRBV5-3 and TRBJ2-7; a possible D gene is TRBD2 (5 bases). TRBV5-3 is an ORF, with its function uncertain. The CDR3 covers 15 residues. Trimming removed 2 bases at V and 3 bases at J, with 15 bases between.

The chain combines TRBV28 with TRBJ1-3, with D uncertain. Trimming shortened V by 4 bases and J by 5 bases, and 6 bases separated the two germline ends. Looked up from germline, CDR1 is MDHEN and CDR2 is SYDVKM. The CDR3 length is 12 residues. The CDR3 loop reads CASSYGRNTIYF. The CDR3 DNA sequence: TGTGCCAGCAGTTACGGAAGAAACACCATATATTTT.

Concerning this clone: Its ends do not fully match the called genes, so a read error is possible. The V gene is TRBV7-2, the J gene TRBJ2-1, with D tentatively TRBD1 or TRBD2 (6 bases each). This CDR3 contains 11 residues. CDR1 and CDR2 (germline): SGHTA, FQGNSA. In DNA, the CDR3 is TGTGCCAGCAGCTTAGGGCCCGGGGGCATCTTC. It encodes CASSLGPGGIF.

J is TRBJ2-5 and V is TRBV2; D gene unclear. This CDR3 has 13 residues. The V gene lost 6 bases and the J gene lost 7 bases, with 15 bases spanning the gap. CDR1 and CDR2 (germline): SNHLY, FYNNEI. The CDR3 nucleotides are TGTGCCAGCAGCCGGGCAGTTGAAGGGACCCAGTACTTC. Protein: CASSRAVEGTQYF.

This sequence joins TRBV10-1 and TRBJ2-3, with a possible D match to TRBD1 (6 bases). Between the trimmed V and J ends, which lost 9 bases and 0 bases, there was a span of 22 bases. Germline CDR1 is WNHNN and CDR2 is SYGVQD (reference sequence). There are 17 residues in the CDR3. CDR3 nucleotides: TGCGCCAGGCCAGGGGTCCCAGCCAGAATAAGCACAGATACGCAGTATTTT. It encodes CARPGVPARISTDTQYF.

This clone was seen more than once but under ten times. The sample holds other DNA sequences that translate to the same CDR3. The J gene is TRBJ1-2, the V gene TRBV28; tentative D call: TRBD1 (6 bases). Germline values: CDR1 MDHEN, CDR2 SYDVKM. The CDR3 runs to 13 residues. Trimming cost V 4 bases and J 4 bases, with 10 bases left between them. The CDR3 bases are TGTGCCAGCAGTTCAACAGGGTTCTATGGCTACACCTTC. Its translation: CASSSTGFYGYTF.